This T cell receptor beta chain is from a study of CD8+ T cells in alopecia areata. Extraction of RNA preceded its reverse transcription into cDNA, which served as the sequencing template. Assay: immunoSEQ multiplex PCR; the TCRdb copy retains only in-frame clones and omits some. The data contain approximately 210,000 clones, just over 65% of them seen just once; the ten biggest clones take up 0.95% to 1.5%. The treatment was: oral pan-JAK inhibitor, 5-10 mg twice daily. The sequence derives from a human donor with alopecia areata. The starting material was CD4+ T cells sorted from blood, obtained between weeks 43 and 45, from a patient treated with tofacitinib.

Written as DNA, the CDR3 is TGTGCCAGCAGCCCAAAGGCAGGGACAGATACGCAGTATTTT. It encodes CASSPKAGTDTQYF. The chain couples TRBV7-2 to TRBJ2-3, with a weak D call TRBD1 (5 bases). The germline gives CDR1 SGHTA, CDR2 FQGNSA. V lost 5 bases and J 3 bases, leaving 12 bases between the germline ends. The CDR3 is 14 amino acids. The whole variable domain, filled in from reference TRBV7-2 and TRBJ2-3, reads GAGVSQSPSNKVTEKGKDVELRCDPISGHTALYWYRQSLGQGLEFLIYFQGNSAPDKSGLPSDRFSAERTGGSVSTLTIQRTQQEDSAVYLCASSPKAGTDTQYFGPGTRLTVL.